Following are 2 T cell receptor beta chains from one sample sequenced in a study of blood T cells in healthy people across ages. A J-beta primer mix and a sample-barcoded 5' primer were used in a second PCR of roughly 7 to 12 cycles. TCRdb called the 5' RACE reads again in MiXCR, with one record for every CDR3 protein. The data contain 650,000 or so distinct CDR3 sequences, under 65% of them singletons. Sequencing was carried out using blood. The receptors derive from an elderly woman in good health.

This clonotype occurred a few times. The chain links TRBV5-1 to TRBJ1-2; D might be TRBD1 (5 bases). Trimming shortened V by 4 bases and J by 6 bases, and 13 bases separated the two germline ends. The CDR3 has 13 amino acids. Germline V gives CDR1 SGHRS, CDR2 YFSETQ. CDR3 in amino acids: CASSVGAADGYTF. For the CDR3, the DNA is TGCGCCAGCAGCGTCGGGGCTGCCGATGGCTACACCTTC.

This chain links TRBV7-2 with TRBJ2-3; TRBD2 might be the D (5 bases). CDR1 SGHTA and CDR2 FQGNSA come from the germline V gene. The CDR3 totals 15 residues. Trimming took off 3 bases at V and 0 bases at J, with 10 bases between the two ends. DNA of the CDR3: TGTGCCAGCAGCTTGAGGGCCTTCAGCACAGATACGCAGTATTTT. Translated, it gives CASSLRAFSTDTQYF. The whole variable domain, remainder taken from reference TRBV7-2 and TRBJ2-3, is GAGVSQSPSNKVTEKGKDVELRCDPISGHTALYWYRQSLGQGLEFLIYFQGNSAPDKSGLPSDRFSAERTGGSVSTLTIQRTQQEDSAVYLCASSLRAFSTDTQYFGPGTRLTVL.